Sequencing of this T cell receptor (beta chain) was carried out in a study of vaccination and CD4 T cells after COVID-19. The CDR3 has 16 amino acids. In germline, CDR1 is MNHEY, CDR2 SVGAGI. V was trimmed by 4 bases and J by 4 bases, leaving 17 bases between them. The treatment: 10-day PBMC culture with coronavirus spike peptide pools or control peptides (ViraFEST assay). ViraFEST used peptide pools to expand antigen-specific T cells, then sequenced TCRs. Of note for this clonotype: The target antigen is unknown.

Oncomine TCR Beta short-read sequencing was applied to DNA from cultured CD4+ T cells. TCRdb passed the PCR reads through MiXCR, listing each CDR3 protein once. The data hold around 14,000 distinct CDR3 sequences, with 52% observed a single time. Sequenced material: CD4+ T cells from blood, cultured in vitro. The source is a human donor who had recovered from COVID-19. The V and J genes are TRBV6-5 and TRBJ2-1; possible D gene TRBD2, 6 bases. CDR3 in amino acids: CASSSQGEAEYNEQFF. As DNA, the CDR3 is TGTGCCAGCAGTTCTCAAGGGGAGGCGGAGTACAATGAGCAGTTCTTC.